The 4 T cell receptor beta chains below all came from one sample that was sequenced in a study of T cells after yellow fever vaccination. Each CDR3 protein is one row after TCRdb ran MiXCR on the 5' RACE reads. The sample consists of fewer than 650,000 distinct CDR3 sequences, roughly 22% of them appearing once. The source was PBMCs, collected 20 to 25 days after the first yellow fever vaccination. The receptors were sampled from a man between 18 and 35 years old who received the YFV17D yellow fever vaccine.

This clonotype showed up many times. The rearrangement links TRBV7-3 to TRBJ2-3; no reliable D call. V gave up 1 base and J gave up 3 bases, with 5 bases separating them. Germline V gene data show CDR1 as SGHTA and CDR2 as FQGTGA. This CDR3 comprises 13 residues. The CDR3 region is CASSLSRTDTQYF. The CDR3 region has the DNA TGTGCCAGCAGCTTAAGTAGAACAGATACGCAGTATTTT.

This chain joins TRBV4-3 and TRBJ2-1; 7 bases align to TRBD1. Germline V gene data show CDR1 as LGHNA and CDR2 as YSLEER. The CDR3 sequence is 16 residues long. V lost 4 bases, J lost 7 bases, and 13 bases stayed unmatched. The CDR3 DNA sequence: TGCGCCAGCAGCCTAGCTTTGGCACAGGGGAATAATGAGCAGTTCTTC. This sequence encodes CASSLALAQGNNEQFF.

This clonotype was counted a few times. This rearrangement joins TRBV20-1 to TRBJ1-5; D gene unclear. Germline V gene sequence: CDR1 DFQATT, CDR2 SNEGSKA (reference sequence). Deletions cut 5 bases from V and 6 bases from J, with 14 bases between. The CDR3 totals 13 residues. CDR3 sequence: CSASPGRLQPQHF. The CDR3, as DNA: TGCAGTGCTTCCCCGGGCCGACTTCAGCCCCAGCATTTT.

This chain joins TRBV7-2 and TRBJ2-5, with D uncertain. V was shortened by 2 bases and J by 3 bases, with 4 bases between the two germline ends. The CDR3 is 12 residues long. Germline V gene lookup returns CDR1 SGHTA and CDR2 FQGNSA. The CDR3 DNA reads TGTGCCAGCAGCTTATCCAAAGAGACCCAGTACTTC. Amino acids: CASSLSKETQYF.